This TCR beta chain was sequenced in a study of beta chain features in type 1 diabetes. Study in general: Healthy donors resembled patients in age, gender and cell yields. Taken together, all samples contributed 107,917,701 examined sorted cells.

Purities in excess of 98% were seen in all sorted populations. V was clipped by 11 bases and J by 15 bases, with 14 bases between them. The CDR3 spans 9 residues. In germline, CDR1 is MNHEY, CDR2 SMNVEV (reference sequence). Concerning this clone itself: No antigen is known for it.

The study, taken as a whole, reports: In all four CD4+ subsets, TCRB CDR3 length was significantly, moderately reduced in type 1 diabetes.

The investigators reverse transcribed all of the isolated RNA, so they sequenced expressed TCRB transcripts. Some clones are missing from TCRdb's copy, which holds only in-frame ones; the method was immunoSEQ multiplex PCR. The repertoire has about 120,000 clones, less than 20% of them found once; the top ten carry 2% to 2.5%. This sequence originates from a man aged 25 to 40 with type 1 diabetes. The chain couples TRBV27 to TRBJ2-1; TRBD2 might be the D (7 bases). The specimen was central memory CD4+ T cells from blood. The DNA for the CDR3 is TGTGCCTTTAGGGGGGGTCCGTTCTTC. Translation: CAFRGGPFF.